This is a list of T cell receptor beta chains from one sample in a study of blood T cell repertoires in COVID-19. Sequencing was performed with immunoSEQ multiplex PCR; in TCRdb, only in-frame clones are kept and a portion is missing. The sample has about 270,000 clones, around 90% seen once. Specimen: PBMCs or T cells enriched from blood (not recorded which). These receptors all come from a woman aged 25 to 39 with acute COVID-19. Both conserved end residues are part of each CDR3. A D gene is named only where the DNA matches it firmly.

v_call	j_call	d_call	cdr3_nt	cdr3_aa
TRBV19	TRBJ2-1	.	.	CAALSWEGEQFF
TRBV28	TRBJ2-7	.	TGTGCCAGCAGTTTATCGGGGACACCTGGATCCTACGAGCAGTACTTC	CASSLSGTPGSYEQYF
TRBV5-1	TRBJ2-7	TRBD1	TGCGCCAGCAGCTTACAGGGGACAGGGAGCTCCTACGAGCAGTACTTC	CASSLQGTGSSYEQYF
TRBV4-3	TRBJ2-3	.	TGCGCCAGCAGCCCGGGGAGGGGGGCAGATACGCAGTATTTT	CASSPGRGADTQYF
TRBV12-5	TRBJ2-5	TRBD2	TGTGCTAGTGGTTTAGCGGGAGACATCCCGGGGACCCAGTACTTC	CASGLAGDIPGTQYF
TRBV19	TRBJ2-7	TRBD2	TGTGCCAGTAGTGGTGATACGGGAGGCTGGTACGAGCAGTACTTC	CASSGDTGGWYEQYF
TRBV10-1	TRBJ2-5	.	TGCGCCAGCAGTGAGTCGATGGGGGCCGAGACCCAGTACTTC	CASSESMGAETQYF
TRBV30	TRBJ2-6	.	TGTGCCTGGAGGGGGGGAAGCTCTGGGGCCAACGTCCTGACTTTC	CAWRGGSSGANVLTF
TRBV9	TRBJ2-1	TRBD2	TGTGCCAGCAGCTCTGTGTCTAGCGGGAGGGGACAGTCCTACAATGAGCAGTTCTTC	CASSSVSSGRGQSYNEQFF
TRBV19	TRBJ1-4	.	TGTACCAGTAACGACCACGGCGGGGAAAAACTGTTTTTT	CTSNDHGGEKLFF